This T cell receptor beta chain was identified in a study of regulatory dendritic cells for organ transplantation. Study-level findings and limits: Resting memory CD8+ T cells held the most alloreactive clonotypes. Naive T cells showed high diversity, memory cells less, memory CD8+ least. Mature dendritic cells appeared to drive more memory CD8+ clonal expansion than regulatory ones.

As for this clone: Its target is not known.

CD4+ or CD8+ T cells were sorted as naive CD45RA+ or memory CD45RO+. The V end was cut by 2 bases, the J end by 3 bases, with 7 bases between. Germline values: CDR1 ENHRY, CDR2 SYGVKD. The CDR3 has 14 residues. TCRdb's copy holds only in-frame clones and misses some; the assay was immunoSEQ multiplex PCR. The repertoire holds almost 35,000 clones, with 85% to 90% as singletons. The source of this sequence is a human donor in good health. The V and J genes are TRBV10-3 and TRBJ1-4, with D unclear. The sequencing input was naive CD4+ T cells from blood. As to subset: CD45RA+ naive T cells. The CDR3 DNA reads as TGTGCCATCAGTGAGATGGTGGCTAATGAAAAACTGTTTTTT. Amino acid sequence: CAISEMVANEKLFF.